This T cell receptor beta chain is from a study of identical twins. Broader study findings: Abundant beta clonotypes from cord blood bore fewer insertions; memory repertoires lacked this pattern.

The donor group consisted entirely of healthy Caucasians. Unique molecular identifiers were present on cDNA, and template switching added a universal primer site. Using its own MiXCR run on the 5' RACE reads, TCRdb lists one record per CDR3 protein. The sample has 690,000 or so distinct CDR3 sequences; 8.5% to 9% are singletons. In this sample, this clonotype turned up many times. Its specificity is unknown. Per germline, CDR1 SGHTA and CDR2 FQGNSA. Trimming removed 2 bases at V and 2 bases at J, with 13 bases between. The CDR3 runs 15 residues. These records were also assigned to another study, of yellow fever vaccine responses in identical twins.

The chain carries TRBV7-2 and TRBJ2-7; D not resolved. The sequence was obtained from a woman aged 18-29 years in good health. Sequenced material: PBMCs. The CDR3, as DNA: TGTGCCAGCAGCTTATCCCACAGTGGGACCTACGAGCAGTACTTC. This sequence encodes CASSLSHSGTYEQYF.